Judged by abundance, the clone carrying this T cell receptor (beta chain) is medium-sized (0.01 to 0.1%). Germline CDR1 is SGHTA and CDR2 is FQGNSA. The CDR3 totals 15 residues. With 2 bases clipped from V and 8 bases from J, the junction kept 8 bases outside the gene matches. The sample originates from a study of T cell repertoires in cytomegalovirus infection. Study-wide background: Matching HLA type, along with CMV infection, was indicated by public TCR beta signatures.

MiXCR, applied by TCRdb to the reads, yields one record per CDR3 protein. The table records around 310,000 distinct CDR3 sequences, 15% to 20% of them present only once. The sample consisted of PBMCs. The gene calls are TRBV7-2 and TRBJ2-3; 9 positions agree with TRBD2. The sequence came from a human donor in good health (CMV status not recorded). Some clones in this sample may be carry-over from other donors' samples. In nucleotides, the CDR3 is TGTGCCAGCAGCTTATTCGGGACTAGCCGCGGTACGCAGTATTTT. As protein: CASSLFGTSRGTQYF.